This T cell receptor beta chain was recorded in a study of T cells in Graves' hyperthyroidism and ophthalmopathy. The CDR3 runs 14 residues. The germline V gene encodes CDR1 SEHNR and CDR2 FQNEAQ (reference sequence). The germline V and J ends were trimmed by 4 bases and 5 bases, with 14 bases remaining between them. Authors of the study amplified TCR beta CDR3 regions from RNA transcripts. TCR CDR3 underwent first-round RT-PCR with the HTBI primer set. TCRdb re-called the multiplex PCR reads with MiXCR, one entry per CDR3 protein. The sample yields 500,000 to 650,000 distinct CDR3 sequences, 46% seen once.

This clonotype was obtained from an adult woman with Graves' disease, either hyperthyroidism or ophthalmopathy (not recorded which). The sample was peripheral blood or thyroid tissue (not recorded which). The chain links TRBV7-9 to TRBJ2-5, with D possibly matching TRBD1 (5 bases). Here the CDR3 DNA reads TGTGCCAGCAGCTCCCCGACAGAATGGGAGACCCAGTACTTC. It specifies CASSSPTEWETQYF.